This TCR beta chain was recorded in a study of blood T cell repertoires in COVID-19. Assay: immunoSEQ multiplex PCR; the TCRdb copy retains only in-frame clones and omits some. The sample consists of 250,000 to 300,000 clones, 88% of them appearing once. Germline V CDR1 and CDR2: LNHDA, SQIVND (reference sequence). CDR3 length equals 16 residues. Trimming pared 7 bases from V and 4 bases from J, leaving 20 bases between. The sequence was obtained from a woman aged 65 to 85 with COVID-19, enrolled during active disease. The chain recombines TRBV19 with TRBJ1-5; unclear D gene. The sample comprised peripheral blood. Written as DNA, the CDR3 is TGTGCCAGTATGGTGCACGGCGGGAATAATAATCAGCCCCAGCATTTT. The encoded protein is CASMVHGGNNNQPQHF.